The 31 T cell receptor beta chains reported below all come from one sample, sequenced in a study of regulatory T cells in long-lasting Graves disease. Time point of the sample: newly diagnosed GD, antithyroid drugs for less than 3 months. With RNA extracted from PBMCs as input, the TCR library was made. For TCR beta, libraries came from iRepertoire HTBI primers and Arm-PCR of CDR3 regions. MiXCR was run by TCRdb on the multiplex PCR reads, yielding one entry per CDR3 protein. The sample yields about 430,000 distinct CDR3 sequences, approximately 16% seen once. These data were likewise used in another study, on T cells in Graves' hyperthyroidism and ophthalmopathy.

Sequencing was performed on peripheral blood mononuclear cells (PBMCs), taken at new diagnosis, from a patient treated with antithyroid drugs. Receptors were obtained from a woman aged 40-49 years with Graves disease.

The rearrangement joins TRBV3-1 to TRBJ2-1; either TRBD1 or TRBD2 may fit D (7 bases each). Germline assignment: CDR1 LGHDT and CDR2 YNNKEL (reference sequence). The CDR3 sequence is 13 residues long. V was cut by 4 bases and J by 8 bases, with 12 bases left in between. In nucleotides, the CDR3 is TGTGCCAGCAGCCCAGGGGGGGAACATGAGCAGTTCTTC. It yields the protein CASSPGGEHEQFF.

This clonotype was counted many times. The rearrangement joins TRBV3-1 to TRBJ2-3; perhaps TRBD2 as D (6 bases). The CDR3 is 16 amino acids. Germline CDR1 is LGHDT and CDR2 is YNNKEL (reference sequence). V lost 0 bases, J lost 2 bases, and 12 bases lay in between. CDR3 DNA: TGTGCCAGCAGCCAAGATGGGCGGGGCTACACAGATACGCAGTATTTT. Translating gives CASSQDGRGYTDTQYF.

This clonotype turned up a few times. A single base separates this from a much larger clone, so it may be a read error. The chain carries TRBV28 and TRBJ2-7, with D uncertain. Germline-derived CDR1 and CDR2 are MDHEN and SYDVKM. The CDR3 is 11 amino acids. V lost 6 bases and J lost 3, with 6 bases in between. Here the CDR3 reads CASSRYYEQYF. The CDR3 bases are TGTGCCAGCAGCCGCTACTACGAGCAGTACTTC.

Notes on this clonotype: Since a much larger clone is just one base distant, this may be a read error. This rearrangement joins TRBV19 to TRBJ2-2, with TRBD1 matching 8 bases. CDR1 is LNHDA, CDR2 SQIVND, per germline (reference sequence). The CDR3 sequence is 15 residues long. The CDR3, as DNA: TGTGCCAATAGTACCCGGGACAGGCACACCGGGGAGCTGTTTTTT. It specifies CANSTRDRHTGELFF. Full variable domain (missing parts from reference TRBV19 and TRBJ2-2): DGGITQSPKYLFRKEGQNVTLSCEQNLNHDAMYWYRQDPGQGLRLIYYSQIVNDFQKGDIAEGYSVSREKKESFPLTVTSAQKNPTAFYLCANSTRDRHTGELFFGEGSRLTVL.

This clonotype has just a few counts. V and J are TRBV19 and TRBJ1-4; D possibly corresponds to TRBD1 (6 bases). The V end lost 5 bases, the J end lost 4 bases, and 14 bases lay between the germline ends. There are 15 residues in the CDR3. Germline values: CDR1 LNHDA, CDR2 SQIVND (reference sequence). CDR3 loop: CASSAGQTFNEKLFF. In DNA form, the CDR3 reads TGTGCCAGTAGTGCTGGACAGACTTTTAATGAAAAACTGTTTTTT.

This clonotype came up a few times. The rearrangement uses TRBV19 and TRBJ1-4; 11 bases are shared with TRBD1. Germline lookup yields CDR1 LNHDA and CDR2 SQIVND (reference sequence). This CDR3 has 14 amino acids. V dropped 9 bases and J dropped 6; count of bases not matched to a gene: 6. CDR3: CASMDRGRDEKLFF. The CDR3 DNA reads as TGTGCCAGCATGGACAGGGGGCGTGATGAAAAACTGTTTTTT.

The CDR3 here is CASSGTGTSEPSYEQYF. The CDR3 region has the DNA TGTGCCAGCAGCGGAACCGGGACTAGCGAGCCCTCCTACGAGCAGTACTTC. V usage is TRBV5-4 and J usage is TRBJ2-7, with TRBD2 matching 10 bases. Germline V gene data show CDR1 as SGHNT and CDR2 as YYREEE (reference sequence). CDR3 length: 17 residues. Trimming cost V 4 bases and J 0 bases; bases outside gene matches: 10.

This clonotype was seen more than once but under ten times. The V call is TRBV9, the J call TRBJ2-3; D not certain. The CDR3 has 15 residues. Germline V lookup: CDR1 SGDLS, CDR2 YYNGEE. V gave up 0 bases and J gave up 2 bases, with 10 bases separating them. The CDR3 DNA follows: TGTGCCAGCAGCGTAGTCGCGGCGGACACAGATACGCAGTATTTT. Protein product: CASSVVAADTDTQYF.

This clonotype was detected ten times or more. This chain uses TRBV11-3 with TRBJ2-2; 10 nucleotides align to TRBD2. The germline V gene has CDR1 SGHNT and CDR2 YENEEA. The CDR3 has 17 amino acids. V shed 4 bases, J shed 2 bases, and the junction held 7 bases outside the gene matches. CDR3 DNA: TGTGCCAGCAGCTGGGGTAGCGGGAGGATCAACACCGGGGAGCTGTTTTTT. Protein product: CASSWGSGRINTGELFF.

Concerning this clonotype itself: A much larger clone lies one base from this, so it may be a read error. The chain employs TRBV28 and TRBJ2-7; D perhaps matches TRBD1 (6 bases). Germline CDR1 MDHEN, CDR2 SYDVKM. Trimming removed 7 bases at V and 3 bases at J, with 19 bases between. The CDR3 loop spans 15 amino acids. The CDR3 DNA reads TGTGCCAGCACTTCCGTCGGACAGTGGAACTACGAGCAGTACTTC. Amino acid sequence: CASTSVGQWNYEQYF.

The V and J genes are TRBV6-2 or TRBV6-3 and TRBJ2-7, with TRBD1 as a possible D gene (8 bases). Per the germline V gene, CDR1 is MNHEY and CDR2 is SVGEGT. V was cut by 8 bases and J by 7 bases, with 18 bases left in between. The CDR3 spans 13 residues. The CDR3 sequence is CASGPSGTGEQYF. The CDR3 DNA reads as TGTGCCAGCGGACCCAGCGGGACAGGAGAGCAGTACTTC.

This clonotype was seen a handful of times. The gene calls are TRBV5-1 and TRBJ2-6; 7 bases fit TRBD2. The junction had 7 bases not matched to a gene; V was cut back by 4 bases and J by 0 bases. This CDR3 has 17 residues. CDR1 is SGHRS, CDR2 YFSETQ, per germline. CDR3: CASSASGISSGANVLTF. Written as DNA, the CDR3 is TGCGCCAGCAGCGCCAGCGGGATAAGCTCTGGGGCCAACGTCCTGACTTTC.

The chain uses TRBV5-6 and TRBJ1-2; no reliable D call. The germline gives CDR1 SGHDT, CDR2 YYEEEE. V lost 0 bases to trimming and J lost 6 bases, with 9 bases between them. This CDR3 has 13 amino acids. The CDR3: CASSLAEGDGYTF. The CDR3 bases are TGTGCCAGCAGCTTGGCCGAGGGTGATGGCTACACCTTC.

This clonotype was recorded many times. The chain carries TRBV5-4 and TRBJ2-1; 8 positions agree with TRBD1. Looked up from germline, CDR1 is SGHNT and CDR2 is YYREEE (reference sequence). The CDR3 consists of 14 residues. The ends lost 2 bases at V and 5 bases at J; junction bases unmatched: 3. DNA for the CDR3: TGTGCCAGCAGCTTAGACAGGGGAAACAATGAGCAGTTCTTC. Translating gives CASSLDRGNNEQFF.

This chain links TRBV4-1 with TRBJ2-3, with D possibly called TRBD1 or TRBD2 (7 bases each). V shed 2 bases and J shed 7 bases, with 16 bases lying between them. This CDR3 has 15 residues. Germline V gives CDR1 MGHRA, CDR2 YSYEKL. This chain's CDR3 is CASSQRQGGVYTQYF. As DNA, the CDR3 is TGCGCCAGCAGCCAACGACAGGGAGGGGTTTATACGCAGTATTTT.

This clonotype was picked up many times. The chain employs TRBV12-3 or TRBV12-4 and TRBJ2-7; 10 bases align to TRBD1. V was pared by 1 base and J by 2 bases, with 8 bases of the junction left unmatched. This CDR3 contains 17 residues. In nucleotides, the CDR3 is TGTGCCAGCAGTTTAGTGGGACAGGGGATATCACCCTACGAGCAGTACTTC. This codes for CASSLVGQGISPYEQYF.

This chain joins TRBV10-2 and TRBJ2-1; 10 nucleotides line up with TRBD1. Trimming cost V 8 bases and J 4 bases; bases outside gene matches: 5. Per germline, CDR1 WSHSY and CDR2 SAAADI. The CDR3 totals 14 residues. This CDR3 reads CASWDRGAYNEQFF. The CDR3 DNA is TGCGCCAGCTGGGACAGGGGAGCATACAATGAGCAGTTCTTC.

This clonotype was observed many times. The rearrangement uses TRBV11-2 and TRBJ2-7; 8 bases are shared with TRBD1. Per germline, CDR1 SGHAT and CDR2 FQNNGV. The J segment lost 2 bases and the V segment lost 5 bases, leaving 20 bases of the junction unmatched. The CDR3 has 19 amino acids. The CDR3 sequence: CASSPYIPPRDRRAYEQYF. For the CDR3, the DNA is TGTGCCAGCAGCCCTTATATACCCCCCCGGGACAGGAGGGCCTACGAGCAGTACTTC.

This clonotype appeared many times. This chain uses TRBV5-1 with TRBJ2-7; no definite D call. Germline lookup yields CDR1 SGHRS and CDR2 YFSETQ. This CDR3 contains 17 residues. With 4 bases removed from V and 1 base from J, the gap between germline ends came to 21 bases. The DNA of the CDR3 is TGCGCCAGCAGCGGATGGGCCGTGAGCACGAATTCCTACGAGCAGTACTTC. As protein: CASSGWAVSTNSYEQYF. Complete variable domain (other parts from reference TRBV5-1 and TRBJ2-7): KAGVTQTPRYLIKTRGQQVTLSCSPISGHRSVSWYQQTPGQGLQFLFEYFSETQRNKGNFPGRFSGRQFSNSRSEMNVSTLELGDSALYLCASSGWAVSTNSYEQYFGPGTRLTVT.

This clonotype has a handful of counts. The gene calls are TRBV29-1 and TRBJ2-1; D might be TRBD2 (6 bases). The CDR3 loop spans 16 amino acids. V was trimmed by 2 bases and J by 1 base, leaving 15 bases between them. CDR1 and CDR2 from the germline V gene are SQVTM and ANQGSEA. CDR3 bases: TGCAGCGTTGAACTATTCGGCGGGATGTCCTACAATGAGCAGTTCTTC. Amino acids: CSVELFGGMSYNEQFF.

Notes on this clonotype: A far larger clone is only one base removed, so a read error is likely. The chain combines TRBV7-8 with TRBJ2-1, with D uncertain. Germline V gene data show CDR1 as SGHVS and CDR2 as FQNEAQ. The V gene lost 5 bases and the J gene lost 4 bases, with 27 bases spanning the gap. The CDR3 loop spans 19 amino acids. The CDR3 sequence is CASSRIILGSSPEYNEQFF. Here the CDR3 DNA reads TGTGCCAGCAGCCGAATCATATTGGGGTCGAGCCCCGAATACAATGAGCAGTTCTTC.

The chain is built from TRBV11-2 and TRBJ2-1, with D possibly matching TRBD2 (5 bases). The CDR3 spans 14 residues. Trimming removed 5 bases from V and 8 bases from J, with 16 bases in between. Germline loops: CDR1 SGHAT, CDR2 FQNNGV. CDR3 residues: CASSPGVSFDEQFF. CDR3 in DNA: TGTGCCAGCAGCCCCGGGGTATCGTTCGATGAGCAGTTCTTC.

In its sample, this clonotype was seen a few times. The chain combines TRBV10-2 with TRBJ2-5, with 10 bases matching TRBD2. The germline V gene has CDR1 WSHSY and CDR2 SAAADI. J was trimmed by 7 bases and V by 10 bases; bases with no gene match: 18. The CDR3 runs to 16 residues. The CDR3 is CATRREPGLARGTQYF. For the CDR3, the DNA is TGCGCCACCCGCAGGGAACCGGGACTAGCGCGGGGGACCCAGTACTTC.

This clonotype was detected ten times or more. J is TRBJ2-7 and V is TRBV11-2; the D gene could be TRBD1 or TRBD2 (5 bases each). The CDR3 is 13 amino acids. Germline loops: CDR1 SGHAT, CDR2 FQNNGV. Deletions cut 5 bases from V and 2 bases from J, with 10 bases between. The CDR3 DNA is TGTGCCAGCAGCGGGACGGACCCCTACGAGCAGTACTTC. Its translation: CASSGTDPYEQYF.

This clonotype was observed at least ten times. This chain links TRBV6-1 with TRBJ2-7; possibly TRBD1 for D (6 bases). The ends were cut back, 8 bases at V and 7 bases at J, with 18 bases in the middle. Looked up from germline, CDR1 is MNHNS and CDR2 is SASEGT. This CDR3 contains 13 residues. The CDR3 sequence: CASATGTKWEQYF. CDR3 coding DNA: TGTGCCAGCGCAACAGGGACGAAATGGGAGCAGTACTTC.

This clonotype was recorded at least ten times. The J gene is TRBJ2-1, the V gene TRBV20-1; 7 bases align to TRBD1. CDR1 DFQATT and CDR2 SNEGSKA come from the germline V gene (reference sequence). CDR3 length: 17 amino acids. CDR3 bases: TGCAGCACCCTGCCTACAGGGGTTCCTTTAACTAGCAATGAGCAGTTCTTC. Encoded protein: CSTLPTGVPLTSNEQFF.

The rearrangement uses TRBV20-1 and TRBJ2-7, with 9 bases that match TRBD2. CDR1 DFQATT and CDR2 SNEGSKA come from the germline V gene (reference sequence). The CDR3 extends over 13 amino acids. V trimming: 8 bases; J trimming: 2 bases; junction bases outside the gene matches: 7. CDR3 residues: CSTLAGGPYEQYF. CDR3 DNA sequence: TGCAGTACTCTTGCGGGAGGGCCCTACGAGCAGTACTTC.

In its sample, this clonotype was seen many times. V and J are TRBV2 and TRBJ1-6; perhaps TRBD1 as D (5 bases). The CDR3 sequence is 17 residues long. The V and J ends lost 7 bases and 0 bases respectively, with 16 bases between them. CDR1 and CDR2 (germline): SNHLY, FYNNEI. The CDR3 DNA reads as TGTGCCAGCACCTCCCAACGGGGGTCCTCCTATAATTCACCCCTCCACTTT. It is translated as CASTSQRGSSYNSPLHF.

The chain couples TRBV28 to TRBJ2-2; 8 bases agree with TRBD2. The trim removed 2 bases at V and 4 bases at J, leaving 15 bases unmatched. This CDR3 is built from 19 residues. Germline values: CDR1 MDHEN, CDR2 SYDVKM. The CDR3 loop is CASSLPLRLAGDLTGELFF. Here the CDR3 DNA reads TGTGCCAGCAGTTTACCCCTCCGCCTAGCGGGCGACCTCACCGGGGAGCTGTTTTTT. The full variable domain, rest sourced from reference TRBV28 and TRBJ2-2, is DVKVTQSSRYLVKRTGEKVFLECVQDMDHENMFWYRQDPGLGLRLIYFSYDVKMKEKGDIPEGYSVSREKKERFSLILESASTNQTSMYLCASSLPLRLAGDLTGELFFGEGSRLTVL.

This clonotype was detected ten times or more. This sequence joins TRBV29-1 and TRBJ2-3; D not certain. The CDR3 consists of 10 residues. V gave up 4 bases and J gave up 6 bases, with 5 bases separating them. The V gene's germline CDR1 is SQVTM and CDR2 ANQGSEA. The CDR3 DNA sequence: TGCAGCGTTGGCGAGGATACGCAGTATTTT. It translates to CSVGEDTQYF.

The sample holds many counts of this clonotype. V usage is TRBV27 and J usage is TRBJ2-1; 10 nucleotides match TRBD1. Trimming removed 6 bases from V and 5 bases from J; junction bases left unmatched: 16. CDR3 length equals 18 residues. CDR1 and CDR2 from the germline V gene are MNHEY and SMNVEV (reference sequence). Here the CDR3 reads CASSSRDRGIAFDNEQFF. The CDR3 DNA reads as TGTGCCAGCAGCTCCAGGGACAGGGGAATAGCTTTCGACAATGAGCAGTTCTTC.